Below are 14 T cell receptor beta chains sequenced from a single sample in a study of CD8 T cells in Susac syndrome. Random hexamers were used to reverse transcribe an amount of roughly 0.45 to 1 ug RNA. From the immunoSEQ multiplex PCR reads, TCRdb called clonotypes with MiXCR, one entry per CDR3 protein. Of about 300,000 distinct CDR3 sequences in the sample, around 89% were seen once. Sequences were obtained from CD8+ T cells from PBMCs. The receptors derive from a human donor with multiple sclerosis.

The gene calls are TRBV29-1 and TRBJ2-1, with 7 bases that match TRBD1. Germline-derived CDR1 and CDR2 are SQVTM and ANQGSEA. The CDR3 runs to 16 residues. The J segment lost 4 bases and the V segment lost 1 base, leaving 10 bases of the junction unmatched. The CDR3 loop is CSVEGLTGNLYNEQFF. The CDR3 bases are TGCAGCGTTGAAGGGTTGACAGGGAATCTTTACAATGAGCAGTTCTTC.

The V call is TRBV20-1, the J call TRBJ2-7; 8 positions agree with TRBD2. The CDR3 sequence is 17 residues long. Trimming took 0 bases from V and 3 from J; bases not matched to a gene: 13. Germline V gene sequence: CDR1 DFQATT, CDR2 SNEGSKA (reference sequence). As DNA, the CDR3 is TGCAGTGCTAGAGATTGGAGGTCCGGGGGGGCGGTCTACGAGCAGTACTTC. It encodes CSARDWRSGGAVYEQYF.

V usage is TRBV9 and J usage is TRBJ1-1; D ambiguous. The germline gives CDR1 SGDLS, CDR2 YYNGEE. This CDR3 comprises 14 residues. V lost 0 bases and J lost 6, with 12 bases in between. The CDR3 bases are TGTGCCAGCAGCGTAGTAGATTGGGGTTCTGAAGCTTTCTTT. The encoded protein is CASSVVDWGSEAFF.

The V and J genes are TRBV15 and TRBJ2-1, with D perhaps matching TRBD1 (5 bases). CDR3 size: 13 residues. CDR1 and CDR2 from the germline V gene are LNHNV and YYDKDF (reference sequence). V dropped 2 bases and J dropped 6 bases, with 8 bases sitting between them. The CDR3 region has the DNA TGTGCCACCAGCAGACCTACAGGCAATGAGCAGTTCTTC. Encoded protein: CATSRPTGNEQFF.

This sequence joins TRBV5-6 and TRBJ2-1; 7 bases fit TRBD1. CDR3 length equals 13 residues. V lost 4 bases to trimming and J lost 8 bases; unmatched junction nucleotides: 6. CDR1 SGHDT and CDR2 YYEEEE come from the germline V gene. This CDR3 is CASSPYRGDEQFF. CDR3 DNA: TGTGCCAGCAGCCCGTACAGGGGTGATGAGCAGTTCTTC. The full variable domain, in which reference TRBV5-6 and TRBJ2-1 provide the parts outside the CDR3, is DAGVTQSPTHLIKTRGQQVTLRCSPKSGHDTVSWYQQALGQGPQFIFQYYEEEERQRGNFPDRFSGHQFPNYSSELNVNALLLGDSALYLCASSPYRGDEQFFGPGTRLTVL.

The chain couples TRBV27 to TRBJ2-5; 8 bases fit TRBD1. This CDR3 is 15 amino acids long. The J segment lost 2 bases and the V segment lost 3 bases, leaving 5 bases of the junction unmatched. Germline V gene lookup returns CDR1 MNHEY and CDR2 SMNVEV (reference sequence). The CDR3 DNA sequence: TGTGCCAGCAGTTTGAGGACAGGGCAACAAGAGACCCAGTACTTC. It is translated as CASSLRTGQQETQYF.

The chain carries TRBV20-1 and TRBJ2-7; D gene unclear. In germline, CDR1 is DFQATT, CDR2 SNEGSKA (reference sequence). This CDR3 has 12 residues. Trimming took 0 bases from V and 3 from J, leaving 6 bases between them. In DNA, the CDR3 is TGCAGTGCTAGAGATCTGGTCTACGAGCAGTACTTC. It yields the protein CSARDLVYEQYF.

V is TRBV15 and J is TRBJ1-5; D uncertain. CDR1 and CDR2 from the germline V gene are LNHNV and YYDKDF (reference sequence). Trimming stripped 0 bases from V and 3 bases from J, with 15 bases between. The CDR3 consists of 17 residues. DNA of the CDR3: TGTGCCACCAGCAGAGATAGTCCAGAACTAACCAATCAGCCCCAGCATTTT. Its protein is CATSRDSPELTNQPQHF.

V gene TRBV28 combines with J gene TRBJ2-7; D is perhaps TRBD1 or TRBD2 (6 bases each). From germline, CDR1 is MDHEN and CDR2 SYDVKM. V dropped 3 bases and J dropped 2 bases, with 14 bases sitting between them. CDR3 length: 15 residues. CDR3 loop: CASSLRDMAPYEQYF. The DNA of the CDR3 is TGTGCCAGCAGTTTGCGGGACATGGCCCCCTACGAGCAGTACTTC.

The chain has TRBV27 and TRBJ2-1; no firm D call. The CDR3 contains 15 residues. CDR1 is MNHEY and CDR2 is SMNVEV in the germline V gene (reference sequence). V shed 3 bases and J shed 3 bases, with 12 bases lying between them. For the CDR3, the DNA is TGTGCCAGCAGTTTGTGGCAGGCGTTCTACAATGAGCAGTTCTTC. This encodes CASSLWQAFYNEQFF.

The rearrangement uses TRBV12-3 or TRBV12-4 and TRBJ1-2, with 9 bases lining up with TRBD1. J was trimmed by 5 bases and V by 5 bases; bases with no gene match: 9. The CDR3 has 15 amino acids. Written as DNA, the CDR3 is TGTGCCAGCAGTGAGGGACAGGGAATGGCGTATGGCTACACCTTC. Amino acids: CASSEGQGMAYGYTF.

The V and J genes are TRBV29-1 and TRBJ2-5, with unresolved D. CDR3 size: 17 residues. The V gene lost 3 bases and the J gene lost 0 bases, with 20 bases spanning the gap. Germline V gives CDR1 SQVTM, CDR2 ANQGSEA. CDR3 sequence: CSVEAVGGPSHQETQYF. CDR3 bases: TGCAGCGTTGAGGCGGTGGGTGGGCCCTCACACCAAGAGACCCAGTACTTC.

V gene TRBV9 combines with J gene TRBJ2-2; TRBD1 is a possible D gene (5 bases). Looked up from germline, CDR1 is SGDLS and CDR2 is YYNGEE. This CDR3 is built from 17 residues. Trimming took 3 bases from V and 0 from J, leaving 15 bases between them. The CDR3: CASSGTTALANTGELFF. The CDR3 region has the DNA TGTGCCAGCAGCGGCACGACAGCGCTGGCGAACACCGGGGAGCTGTTTTTT. The whole variable domain, filled in from reference TRBV9 and TRBJ2-2, reads DSGVTQTPKHLITATGQRVTLRCSPRSGDLSVYWYQQSLDQGLQFLIQYYNGEERAKGNILERFSAQQFPDLHSELNLSSLELGDSALYFCASSGTTALANTGELFFGEGSRLTVL.

The rearrangement uses TRBV9 and TRBJ1-4; D not certain. Germline V gene sequence: CDR1 SGDLS, CDR2 YYNGEE. Trimming stripped 0 bases from V and 4 bases from J, with 7 bases between. The CDR3 runs 14 residues. The CDR3 loop is CASSVDGYNEKLFF. The CDR3 DNA reads TGTGCCAGCAGCGTAGACGGATATAATGAAAAACTGTTTTTT.